This is a list of T cell receptor beta chains from one sample in a study of control samples from healthy donors and cancer patients. Clones were read by immunoSEQ multiplex PCR, and TCRdb kept only the in-frame ones, dropping some. This table has roughly 63,000 clones, approximately 92% appearing once. Sequenced: PBMCs. The receptors derive from a man aged 35 to 55 with colorectal cancer. CDR3s include the opening cysteine and the closing phenylalanine or tryptophan. D genes are given only for firm matches. The size of a clone is reported for some rows only, either as once, few or many, or as a class for expanded clones.

clone size: -
D gene: -
J gene: TRBJ1-1
V gene: TRBV9
CDR3 protein: CASSQDSLSSNEAFF
CDR3 DNA: TGTGCCAGCAGCCAAGACTCTCTCTCGAGTAACGAAGCTTTCTTT

clone size: -
D gene: TRBD2
J gene: TRBJ2-3
V gene: TRBV25-1
CDR3 protein: CASSELGRGEGTDTQYF
CDR3 DNA: TGTGCCAGCAGTGAATTGGGACGGGGGGAAGGCACAGATACGCAGTATTTT

clone size: -
D gene: TRBD1
J gene: TRBJ1-5
V gene: TRBV7-3
CDR3 protein: CASSITGDQPQHF
CDR3 DNA: TGTGCCAGCAGTATAACAGGGGATCAGCCCCAGCATTTT

clone size: -
D gene: -
J gene: TRBJ1-5
V gene: TRBV28
CDR3 protein: CASSLAGNNQPQHF
CDR3 DNA: TGTGCCAGCAGTCTGGCCGGGAACAATCAGCCCCAGCATTTT

clone size: once
D gene: -
J gene: TRBJ1-5
V gene: TRBV19
CDR3 protein: CASSIFLWGTGVRSNQPQHF
CDR3 DNA: -

clone size: -
D gene: -
J gene: TRBJ1-5
V gene: TRBV6-1
CDR3 protein: CASSEAVGTFNQPQHF
CDR3 DNA: TGTGCCAGCAGTGAAGCGGTGGGGACGTTCAATCAGCCCCAGCATTTT

clone size: -
D gene: TRBD1
J gene: TRBJ2-6
V gene: TRBV7-2
CDR3 protein: CASSLRGQGAGANVLTF
CDR3 DNA: TGTGCCAGCAGCCTTAGGGGACAGGGGGCTGGGGCCAACGTCCTGACTTTC

clone size: -
D gene: -
J gene: TRBJ2-7
V gene: TRBV5-1
CDR3 protein: CASSPPSYEQYF
CDR3 DNA: TGCGCCAGCAGCCCCCCCTCCTACGAGCAGTACTTC

clone size: -
D gene: -
J gene: TRBJ2-5
V gene: TRBV11-2
CDR3 protein: CASSLGRGSLETQYF
CDR3 DNA: TGTGCCAGCAGCTTAGGAAGAGGTAGCTTAGAGACCCAGTACTTC

clone size: -
D gene: -
J gene: TRBJ1-2
V gene: TRBV5-1
CDR3 protein: CASSLVVAAGEGYTF
CDR3 DNA: TGCGCCAGCAGCTTGGTGGTGGCCGCGGGGGAAGGCTACACCTTC

clone size: -
D gene: -
J gene: TRBJ2-3
V gene: TRBV7-9
CDR3 protein: CASSLAGGHTQYF
CDR3 DNA: TGTGCCAGCAGCTTAGCGGGGGGGCATACGCAGTATTTT

clone size: -
D gene: -
J gene: TRBJ1-1
V gene: TRBV18
CDR3 protein: CASTILGSSEAFF
CDR3 DNA: TGTGCCAGCACAATCTTGGGCTCTTCTGAAGCTTTCTTT

clone size: -
D gene: -
J gene: TRBJ1-1
V gene: TRBV6-1
CDR3 protein: CASSEAGTGGAEAFF
CDR3 DNA: TGTGCCAGCAGTGAAGCGGGGACCGGAGGGGCAGAAGCTTTCTTT

clone size: -
D gene: -
J gene: TRBJ2-7
V gene: TRBV11-2
CDR3 protein: CASSLDYAQFYEQYF
CDR3 DNA: TGTGCCAGCAGCTTAGATTACGCACAGTTCTACGAGCAGTACTTC

clone size: -
D gene: -
J gene: TRBJ1-4
V gene: TRBV5-1
CDR3 protein: CASSEQGEKLFF
CDR3 DNA: TGCGCCAGCAGCGAGCAAGGAGAAAAACTGTTTTTT

clone size: -
D gene: -
J gene: TRBJ1-5
V gene: TRBV19
CDR3 protein: CASSISGFSNQPQHF
CDR3 DNA: TGTGCCAGTAGTATAAGTGGGTTTAGCAATCAGCCCCAGCATTTT

clone size: -
D gene: -
J gene: TRBJ2-2
V gene: TRBV6-2/TRBV6-3
CDR3 protein: CASSYSTGELFF
CDR3 DNA: TGTGCCAGCAGTTACTCGACCGGGGAGCTGTTTTTT

clone size: -
D gene: -
J gene: TRBJ2-1
V gene: TRBV9
CDR3 protein: CASSVVGGQSYNEQFF
CDR3 DNA: TGTGCCAGCAGCGTAGTTGGAGGGCAGAGTTACAATGAGCAGTTCTTC

clone size: -
D gene: -
J gene: TRBJ2-3
V gene: TRBV15
CDR3 protein: CATSRDHRQGTSPSTDTQYF
CDR3 DNA: TGTGCCACCAGCAGAGATCACCGGCAGGGGACTTCCCCTAGCACAGATACGCAGTATTTT

clone size: -
D gene: -
J gene: TRBJ1-6
V gene: TRBV5-1
CDR3 protein: CASSLIVFSPLHF
CDR3 DNA: TGCGCCAGCAGCTTGATAGTCTTTTCACCCCTCCACTTT

clone size: -
D gene: TRBD1
J gene: TRBJ1-6
V gene: TRBV5-4
CDR3 protein: CASSRGQGAPDSPLHF
CDR3 DNA: TGTGCCAGCAGCCGAGGACAGGGGGCCCCTGATTCACCCCTCCACTTT

clone size: -
D gene: -
J gene: TRBJ1-4
V gene: TRBV19
CDR3 protein: CASSMGWGNEKLFF
CDR3 DNA: TGTGCCAGTAGTATGGGCTGGGGGAATGAAAAACTGTTTTTT

clone size: -
D gene: TRBD1
J gene: TRBJ1-1
V gene: TRBV5-1
CDR3 protein: CASSLGGQGKQAFF
CDR3 DNA: TGCGCCAGCAGCTTGGGGGGACAGGGGAAACAAGCTTTCTTT

clone size: -
D gene: TRBD1
J gene: TRBJ2-7
V gene: TRBV19
CDR3 protein: CASSTYRGSYEQYF
CDR3 DNA: TGTGCCAGTAGTACTTACAGGGGGTCCTACGAGCAGTACTTC

clone size: -
D gene: TRBD1
J gene: TRBJ2-3
V gene: TRBV6-6
CDR3 protein: CASSETGGTDTQYF
CDR3 DNA: TGTGCCAGCAGCGAGACAGGGGGAACAGATACGCAGTATTTT

clone size: -
D gene: TRBD2
J gene: TRBJ2-7
V gene: TRBV6-5
CDR3 protein: CASTLRGLAHYEQYF
CDR3 DNA: TGTGCCAGCACCCTTAGGGGACTAGCTCACTACGAGCAGTACTTC

clone size: -
D gene: TRBD1
J gene: TRBJ1-1
V gene: TRBV6-4
CDR3 protein: CASSDSTGGRTEAFF
CDR3 DNA: TGTGCCAGCAGTGACTCGACAGGGGGCCGGACTGAAGCTTTCTTT

clone size: -
D gene: TRBD2
J gene: TRBJ2-4
V gene: TRBV7-8
CDR3 protein: CASSFLAGFAKNIQYF
CDR3 DNA: TGTGCCAGCAGCTTCCTAGCGGGGTTTGCCAAAAACATTCAGTACTTC